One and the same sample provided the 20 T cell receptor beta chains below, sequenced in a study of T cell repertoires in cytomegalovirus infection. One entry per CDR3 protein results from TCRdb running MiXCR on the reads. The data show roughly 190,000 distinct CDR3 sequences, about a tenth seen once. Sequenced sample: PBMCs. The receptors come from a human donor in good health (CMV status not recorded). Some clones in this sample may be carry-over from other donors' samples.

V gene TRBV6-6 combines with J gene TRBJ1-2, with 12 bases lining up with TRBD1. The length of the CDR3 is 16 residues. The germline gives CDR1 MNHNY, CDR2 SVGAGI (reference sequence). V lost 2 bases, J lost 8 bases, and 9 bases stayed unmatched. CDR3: CASSYRDRGPVIGYTF. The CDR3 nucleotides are TGTGCCAGCAGTTACCGGGACAGGGGGCCGGTCATAGGCTACACCTTC.

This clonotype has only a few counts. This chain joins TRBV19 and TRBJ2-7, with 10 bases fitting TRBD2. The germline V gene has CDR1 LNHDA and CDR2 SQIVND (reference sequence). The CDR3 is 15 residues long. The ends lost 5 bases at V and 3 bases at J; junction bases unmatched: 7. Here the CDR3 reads CASSAASGRFYEQYF. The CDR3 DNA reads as TGTGCCAGTAGTGCAGCTAGCGGGAGATTCTACGAGCAGTACTTC.

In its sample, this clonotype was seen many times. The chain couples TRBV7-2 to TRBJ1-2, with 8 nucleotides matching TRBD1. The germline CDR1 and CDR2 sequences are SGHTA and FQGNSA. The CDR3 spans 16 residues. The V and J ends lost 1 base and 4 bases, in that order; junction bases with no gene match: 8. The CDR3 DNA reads TGTGCCAGCAGCTTAGTGGGGCCGGACAGGGCCTATGGCTACACCTTC. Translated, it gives CASSLVGPDRAYGYTF.

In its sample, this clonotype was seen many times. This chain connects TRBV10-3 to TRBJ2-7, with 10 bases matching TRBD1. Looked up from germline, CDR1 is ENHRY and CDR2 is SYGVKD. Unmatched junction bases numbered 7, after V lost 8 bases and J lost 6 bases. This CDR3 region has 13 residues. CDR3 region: CAIRPGQGSEQYF. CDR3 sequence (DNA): TGTGCCATCCGGCCGGGACAGGGGAGCGAGCAGTACTTC.

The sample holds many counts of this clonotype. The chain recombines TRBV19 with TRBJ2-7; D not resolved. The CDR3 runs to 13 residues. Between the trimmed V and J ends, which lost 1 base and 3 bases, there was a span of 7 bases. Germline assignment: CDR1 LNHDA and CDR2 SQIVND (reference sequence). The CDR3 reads CASSIAVNYEQYV. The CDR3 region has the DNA TGTGCCAGTAGTATAGCGGTGAACTACGAGCAGTACGTC.

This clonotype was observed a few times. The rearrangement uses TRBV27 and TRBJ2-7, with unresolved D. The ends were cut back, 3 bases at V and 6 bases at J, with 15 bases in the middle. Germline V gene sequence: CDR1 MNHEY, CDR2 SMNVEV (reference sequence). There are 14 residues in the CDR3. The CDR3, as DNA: TGTGCCAGCAGTTTTGGTACGCTAGGTGCCGAGCAGTACTTC. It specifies CASSFGTLGAEQYF.

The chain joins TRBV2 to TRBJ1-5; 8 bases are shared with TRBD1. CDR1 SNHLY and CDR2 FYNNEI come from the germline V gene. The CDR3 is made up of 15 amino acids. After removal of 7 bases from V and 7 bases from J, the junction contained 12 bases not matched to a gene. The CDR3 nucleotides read TGTGCCAGCACTCTCAGGACAGGGCGAACGCAGCCCCAGCATTTT. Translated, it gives CASTLRTGRTQPQHF.

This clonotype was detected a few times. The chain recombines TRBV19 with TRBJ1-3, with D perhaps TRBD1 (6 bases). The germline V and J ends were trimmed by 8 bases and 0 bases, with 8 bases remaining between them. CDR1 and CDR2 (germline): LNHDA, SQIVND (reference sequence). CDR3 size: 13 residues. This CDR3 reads CASSDSSGNTIYF. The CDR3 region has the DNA TGTGCCAGTTCGGACAGCTCTGGAAACACCATATATTTT.

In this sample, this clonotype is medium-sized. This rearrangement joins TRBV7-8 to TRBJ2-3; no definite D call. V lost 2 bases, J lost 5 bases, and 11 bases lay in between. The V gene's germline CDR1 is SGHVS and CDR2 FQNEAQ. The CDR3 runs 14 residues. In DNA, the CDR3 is TGTGCCAGCAGCTTAAGACCCGACCGAGATACGCAGTATTTT. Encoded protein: CASSLRPDRDTQYF.

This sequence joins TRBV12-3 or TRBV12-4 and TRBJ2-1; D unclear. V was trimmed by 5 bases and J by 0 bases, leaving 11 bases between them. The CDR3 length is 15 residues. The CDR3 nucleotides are TGTGCCAGCAGTGATCCCAAAAGCTCCTACAATGAGCAGTTCTTC. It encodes CASSDPKSSYNEQFF.

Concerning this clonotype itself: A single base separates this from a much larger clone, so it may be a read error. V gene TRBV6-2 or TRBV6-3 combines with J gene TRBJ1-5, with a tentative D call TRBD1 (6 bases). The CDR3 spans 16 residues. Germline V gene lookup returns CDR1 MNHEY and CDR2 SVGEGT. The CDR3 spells CASSYRGRTSNQPRHF. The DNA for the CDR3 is TGTGCCAGCAGTTACCGGGGGCGGACGAGCAATCAGCCCCGGCATTTT.

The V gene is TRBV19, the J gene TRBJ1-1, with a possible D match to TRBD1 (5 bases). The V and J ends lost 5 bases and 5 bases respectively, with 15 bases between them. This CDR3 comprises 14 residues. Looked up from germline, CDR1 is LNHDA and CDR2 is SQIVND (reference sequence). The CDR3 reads CASSPSGPGTEAFF. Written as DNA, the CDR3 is TGTGCCAGTAGTCCTTCAGGGCCTGGAACTGAAGCTTTCTTT.

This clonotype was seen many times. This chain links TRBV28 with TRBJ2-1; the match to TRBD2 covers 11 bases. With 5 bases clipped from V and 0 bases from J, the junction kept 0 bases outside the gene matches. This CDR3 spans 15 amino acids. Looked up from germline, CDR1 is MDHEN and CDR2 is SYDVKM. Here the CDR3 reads CASSTSGSSYNEQFF. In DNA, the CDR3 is TGTGCCAGCAGTACTAGCGGGAGCTCCTACAATGAGCAGTTCTTC.

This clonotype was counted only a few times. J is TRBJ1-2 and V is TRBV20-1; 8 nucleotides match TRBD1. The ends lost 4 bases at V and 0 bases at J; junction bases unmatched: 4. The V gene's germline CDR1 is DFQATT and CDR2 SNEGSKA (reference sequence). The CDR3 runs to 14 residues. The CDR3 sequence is CSAIPDRANYGYTF. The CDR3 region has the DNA TGCAGTGCTATTCCGGACAGGGCTAACTATGGCTACACCTTC.

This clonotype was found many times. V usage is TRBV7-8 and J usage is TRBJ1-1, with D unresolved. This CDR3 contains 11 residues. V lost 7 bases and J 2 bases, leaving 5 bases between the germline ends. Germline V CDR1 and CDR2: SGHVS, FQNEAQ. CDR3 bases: TGTGCCAGCATCCTTAACACTGAAGCTTTCTTT. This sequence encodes CASILNTEAFF.

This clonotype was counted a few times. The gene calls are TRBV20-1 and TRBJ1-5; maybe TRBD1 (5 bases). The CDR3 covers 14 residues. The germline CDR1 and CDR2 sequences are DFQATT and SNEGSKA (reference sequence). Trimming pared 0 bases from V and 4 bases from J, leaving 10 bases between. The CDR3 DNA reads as TGCAGTGCTAGAGAGGTAGCAGGGAATCAGCCCCAGCATTTT. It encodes CSAREVAGNQPQHF.

CDR3 coding DNA: TGTGCCAGCAGTTTACCCCCACGACTAAGCGGGAGGGCCTTGTTTACCCCCGATGAGCAGTTCTTC. This translates into CASSLPPRLSGRALFTPDEQFF. The gene calls are TRBV27 and TRBJ2-1, with 10 positions matching TRBD2. Germline-derived CDR1 and CDR2 are MNHEY and SMNVEV (reference sequence). The CDR3 consists of 22 residues. The J segment lost 8 bases and the V segment lost 2 bases, leaving 27 bases of the junction unmatched.

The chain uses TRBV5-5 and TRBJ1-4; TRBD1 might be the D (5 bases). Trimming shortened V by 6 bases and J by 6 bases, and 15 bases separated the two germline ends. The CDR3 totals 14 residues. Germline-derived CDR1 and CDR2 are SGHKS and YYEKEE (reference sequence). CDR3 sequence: CASTPGIIDEKLFF. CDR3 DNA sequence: TGTGCCAGCACCCCAGGGATTATTGATGAAAAACTGTTTTTT.

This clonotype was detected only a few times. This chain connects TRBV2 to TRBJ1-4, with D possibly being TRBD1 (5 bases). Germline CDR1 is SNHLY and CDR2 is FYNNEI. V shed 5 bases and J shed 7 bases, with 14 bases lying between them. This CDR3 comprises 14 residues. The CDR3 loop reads CASSSGTPGEKLFF. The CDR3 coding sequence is TGTGCCAGCAGTTCCGGGACCCCAGGTGAAAAACTGTTTTTT. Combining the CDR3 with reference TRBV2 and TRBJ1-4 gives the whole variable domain EPEVTQTPSHQVTQMGQEVILRCVPISNHLYFYWYRQILGQKVEFLVSFYNNEISEKSEIFDDQFSVERPDGSNFTLKIRSTKLEDSAMYFCASSSGTPGEKLFFGSGTQLSVL.

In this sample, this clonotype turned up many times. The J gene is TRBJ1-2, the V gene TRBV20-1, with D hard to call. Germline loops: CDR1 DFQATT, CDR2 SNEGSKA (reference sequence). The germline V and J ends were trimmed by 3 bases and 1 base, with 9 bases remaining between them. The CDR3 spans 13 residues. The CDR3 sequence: CSASARHNYGYTF. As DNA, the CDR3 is TGCAGTGCTAGTGCCCGACATAACTATGGCTACACCTTC.